The 20 T cell receptor beta chains reported below all come from one sample, sequenced in a study of blood T cell repertoires in COVID-19. Only in-frame clones appear in the TCRdb table, and some are missing; sequencing was by immunoSEQ multiplex PCR. Of about 170,000 clones listed, over 65% are singletons. The sequenced sample was peripheral blood. Receptors were obtained from a woman older than 75 with acute or convalescent COVID-19.

V and J are TRBV27 and TRBJ2-7; TRBD1 might be the D (5 bases). There are 13 residues in the CDR3. Germline loops: CDR1 MNHEY, CDR2 SMNVEV (reference sequence). V shed 6 bases and J shed 4 bases, with 13 bases lying between them. For the CDR3, the DNA is TGTGCCAGCAGAACCTACCAGGGTTACGAGCAGTACTTC. Translated, it gives CASRTYQGYEQYF.

This clone was seen only once. This sequence joins TRBV29-1 and TRBJ2-3, with 7 nucleotides matching TRBD1. The CDR3 runs to 15 residues. Germline values: CDR1 SQVTM, CDR2 ANQGSEA. V shed 3 bases and J 2 bases; nucleotides not matched to a gene: 8. The chain's CDR3 is CSVDGDRVITDTQYF. CDR3 bases: TGCAGCGTTGACGGGGACAGAGTGATCACAGATACGCAGTATTTT.

This clone was observed a few times. The V call is TRBV19, the J call TRBJ1-5; 7 nucleotides agree with TRBD1. From germline, CDR1 is LNHDA and CDR2 SQIVND (reference sequence). This CDR3 has 15 residues. With 8 bases clipped from V and 0 bases from J, the junction kept 7 bases outside the gene matches. The CDR3 sequence is CASGKGQLSNQPQHF. For the CDR3, the DNA is TGTGCCAGTGGAAAGGGACAGCTTAGCAATCAGCCCCAGCATTTT.

This clone was counted once. V is TRBV3-1 (or the pseudogene TRBV3-2) and J is TRBJ1-5; D ambiguous. Per the germline V gene, CDR1 is LGHDT and CDR2 is YNNKEL (reference sequence). CDR3 length: 14 amino acids. Trimming stripped 2 bases from V and 1 base from J, with 6 bases between. CDR3 residues: CASSQRESNQPQHF. The CDR3 DNA reads TGTGCCAGCAGCCAAAGGGAGAGCAATCAGCCCCAGCATTTT.

This clone was seen once. V usage is TRBV4-2 and J usage is TRBJ1-1, with 10 positions matching TRBD1. Germline assignment: CDR1 LGHNA and CDR2 YNFKEQ. There are 15 residues in the CDR3. V was pared by 1 base and J by 3 bases, with 2 bases of the junction left unmatched. The CDR3 loop is CASSQAGQGDTEAFF. The CDR3 DNA reads TGTGCCAGCAGCCAAGCTGGACAGGGGGACACTGAAGCTTTCTTT.

The J gene is TRBJ2-7, the V gene TRBV7-9, with a possible D match to TRBD1 (5 bases). Germline V gives CDR1 SEHNR, CDR2 FQNEAQ (reference sequence). The V end was cut by 5 bases, the J end by 3 bases, with 23 bases between. The CDR3 has 17 residues. CDR3 nucleotides: TGTGCCAGCAGCCAAAGCCTTGCTTCAGGGTACAGCTACGAGCAGTACTTC. Residues: CASSQSLASGYSYEQYF.

This clone was detected a few times. The chain carries TRBV19 and TRBJ2-1; TRBD2 matches 8 bases. This CDR3 contains 16 residues. From germline, CDR1 is LNHDA and CDR2 SQIVND (reference sequence). The J segment lost 1 base and the V segment lost 5 bases, leaving 7 bases of the junction unmatched. CDR3 nucleotide sequence: TGTGCCAGTAGTGAATCGGGAGGGGGGTCCTACAATGAGCAGTTCTTC. It specifies CASSESGGGSYNEQFF.

The CDR3 DNA reads as TGTGCCAGCAGTTTTAATCCCAGGGACTATGGCTACACCTTC. It codes for CASSFNPRDYGYTF. This rearrangement joins TRBV27 to TRBJ1-2; D is possibly TRBD1 (5 bases). Trimming pared 3 bases from V and 3 bases from J, leaving 11 bases between. The CDR3 consists of 14 residues. In germline, CDR1 is MNHEY, CDR2 SMNVEV (reference sequence).

The CDR3, as DNA: TGCGCCAGCAGCTTCAGGGAAAGAGAGACCCAGTACTTC. This gives the protein CASSFRERETQYF. J is TRBJ2-5 and V is TRBV5-1, with a tentative D call TRBD1 (5 bases). The CDR3 extends over 13 amino acids. The germline CDR1 and CDR2 sequences are SGHRS and YFSETQ. The ends were cut back, 2 bases at V and 4 bases at J, with 9 bases in the middle.

The rearrangement links TRBV7-3 to TRBJ2-1; possibly TRBD2 for D (5 bases). CDR1 and CDR2 (germline): SGHTA, FQGTGA. The V gene lost 2 bases and the J gene lost 5 bases, with 16 bases spanning the gap. The CDR3 is 16 amino acids. The CDR3 DNA is TGTGCCAGCAGCTTAGGAGGATGGGATTCGAACAATGAGCAGTTCTTC. Translation: CASSLGGWDSNNEQFF.

The chain combines TRBV2 with TRBJ2-5; TRBD2 aligns across 7 bases. Germline CDR1 SNHLY, CDR2 FYNNEI. V was clipped by 7 bases and J by 5 bases; unmatched bases: 10. The CDR3 has 14 residues. As DNA, the CDR3 is TGTGCCAGCATCGGGGCGGGAGAGGGGGAGACCCAGTACTTC. This translates into CASIGAGEGETQYF.

The rearrangement links TRBV27 to TRBJ1-1, with 7 nucleotides matching TRBD1. The CDR3 totals 15 residues. V shed 5 bases and J 0 bases; nucleotides not matched to a gene: 6. Germline CDR1 and CDR2: MNHEY and SMNVEV (reference sequence). This chain's CDR3 is CASSQRDRLNTEAFF. CDR3 nucleotides: TGTGCCAGCAGTCAACGGGACAGATTGAACACTGAAGCTTTCTTT.

The rearrangement uses TRBV6-4 and TRBJ1-2; D call uncertain. The V and J ends lost 9 bases and 2 bases respectively, with 7 bases between them. Looked up from germline, CDR1 is MRHNA and CDR2 is SNTAGT. This CDR3 is 11 amino acids long. For the CDR3, the DNA is TGTGCCAGAAGAGGGAACTATGGCTACACCTTC. Translated: CARRGNYGYTF.

The CDR3 here is CASSSPQASYEQYF. For the CDR3, the DNA is TGTGCCAGCAGTTCCCCCCAGGCCTCCTACGAGCAGTACTTC. This sequence joins TRBV28 and TRBJ2-7; unclear D gene. This CDR3 has 14 residues. Trimming cost V 4 bases and J 0 bases, with 10 bases left between them. Germline assignment: CDR1 MDHEN and CDR2 SYDVKM.

This clone occurred many times. The chain uses TRBV15 and TRBJ2-5, with 8 nucleotides matching TRBD2. Germline lookup yields CDR1 LNHNV and CDR2 YYDKDF (reference sequence). The CDR3 length is 14 residues. V trimming: 1 base; J trimming: 4 bases; junction bases outside the gene matches: 2. CDR3 nucleotide sequence: TGTGCCACCAGCAGAGGGCGGGAGGCAGAGACCCAGTACTTC. This codes for CATSRGREAETQYF.

A single count supports this clone. The J gene is TRBJ1-2, the V gene TRBV2, with D possibly TRBD1 on 6 matching bases. CDR3 length equals 15 residues. V was shortened by 6 bases and J by 1 base, with 15 bases between the two germline ends. Per the germline V gene, CDR1 is SNHLY and CDR2 is FYNNEI. Here the CDR3 reads CASRPDRHDNYGYTF. DNA for the CDR3: TGTGCCAGCAGACCCGACAGGCACGATAACTATGGCTACACCTTC.

The chain combines TRBV7-9 with TRBJ1-1; TRBD1 is a possible D gene (5 bases). With 3 bases removed from V and 3 bases from J, the gap between germline ends came to 11 bases. This CDR3 spans 14 amino acids. Germline CDR1 reads SEHNR; CDR2 reads FQNEAQ (reference sequence). The DNA for the CDR3 is TGTGCCAGCAGCTTTTCAGGGTTGGACACTGAAGCTTTCTTT. Translated, it gives CASSFSGLDTEAFF.

This chain joins TRBV2 and TRBJ2-7, with 7 bases matching TRBD2. Trimming at V came to 5 bases and at J to 2 bases, leaving 9 bases not matched to a gene. The CDR3 has 15 amino acids. Germline-derived CDR1 and CDR2 are SNHLY and FYNNEI. The CDR3 sequence: CASSNLADLAYEQYF. DNA of the CDR3: TGTGCCAGCAGTAACCTAGCGGATCTGGCCTACGAGCAGTACTTC.

This clone was counted between two and nine times. This chain links TRBV7-9 with TRBJ1-5, with TRBD1 matching 7 bases. The CDR3 totals 15 residues. Germline CDR1 reads SEHNR; CDR2 reads FQNEAQ (reference sequence). After removal of 0 bases from V and 3 bases from J, the junction contained 2 bases not matched to a gene. CDR3: CASSLAGTDNQPQHF. CDR3 in DNA: TGTGCCAGCAGCTTAGCCGGGACAGACAATCAGCCCCAGCATTTT.

J is TRBJ2-1 and V is TRBV6-2 or TRBV6-3; D gene ambiguous. Germline V gene sequence: CDR1 MNHEY, CDR2 SVGEGT. This CDR3 is 14 amino acids long. Trimming shortened V by 2 bases and J by 10 bases, and 15 bases separated the two germline ends. DNA for the CDR3: TGTGCCAGCAGTTACCGTAAATTATCTGAGGAGCAGTTCTTC. Amino acids: CASSYRKLSEEQFF.